Below are 28 T cell receptor beta chains sequenced from a single sample in a study of blood T cells in healthy people across ages. Using a J-beta primer mix together with a sample-barcoded 5' primer, a second PCR was run for roughly 6 to 12 cycles. TCRdb re-called the 5' RACE reads with MiXCR, one entry per CDR3 protein. The sample lists hundreds of thousands of distinct CDR3 sequences; approximately 24% were seen once. These same records also appear under a second study, on T cells of mothers and their children.

Sequencing used blood. The receptors originated from a boy younger than 18 in good health.

The chain links TRBV7-9 to TRBJ1-4; D is unresolved. Trimming took 0 bases from V and 12 from J, leaving 5 bases between them. Germline CDR1 reads SEHNR; CDR2 reads FQNEAQ (reference sequence). The CDR3 has 11 amino acids. The CDR3 is CASSLAHQLFF. The CDR3 DNA reads TGTGCCAGCAGCTTAGCCCACCAACTGTTTTTT.

The genes are TRBV20-1 and TRBJ1-1; tentative D call: TRBD1 (5 bases). Germline V gene lookup returns CDR1 DFQATT and CDR2 SNEGSKA (reference sequence). Trimming removed 5 bases from V and 1 base from J, with 11 bases in between. The CDR3 is 13 residues long. CDR3 sequence: CSAESTANTEAFF. CDR3 nucleotides: TGCAGTGCTGAATCGACAGCGAACACTGAAGCTTTCTTT.

This clonotype turned up a few times. V gene TRBV20-1 combines with J gene TRBJ1-6, with TRBD1 matching 10 bases. The CDR3 consists of 14 residues. V was clipped by 6 bases and J by 10 bases; unmatched bases: 9. Germline lookup yields CDR1 DFQATT and CDR2 SNEGSKA (reference sequence). In DNA form, the CDR3 reads TGCAGTGCCGCTTTGGGGACAGGGGCGTCACCCCTCCACTTT. This encodes CSAALGTGASPLHF.

In this sample, this clonotype turned up a few times. The rearrangement uses TRBV12-3 or TRBV12-4 and TRBJ2-1; 7 bases are shared with TRBD2. V shed 6 bases, J shed 2 bases, and the junction held 7 bases outside the gene matches. The CDR3 extends over 15 amino acids. Here the CDR3 reads CASRQAGVTYNEQFF. The CDR3 DNA reads as TGTGCCAGCAGACAGGCGGGGGTAACCTACAATGAGCAGTTCTTC.

The CDR3 sequence is CASSLERASGGVQFF. As DNA, the CDR3 is TGCGCCAGCAGCTTGGAGAGGGCTAGCGGCGGTGTGCAGTTCTTC. The chain is built from TRBV5-1 and TRBJ2-1; 7 nucleotides line up with TRBD2. V shed 0 bases and J 12 bases; nucleotides not matched to a gene: 12. The CDR3 sequence is 15 residues long. In germline, CDR1 is SGHRS, CDR2 YFSETQ.

This clonotype was counted only a few times. The rearrangement joins TRBV6-6 to TRBJ1-5; maybe TRBD1 (6 bases). Germline CDR1 is MNHNY and CDR2 is SVGAGI (reference sequence). The CDR3 runs 15 residues. V was cut by 2 bases and J by 1 base, with 9 bases left in between. CDR3: CASSYRQESNQPQHF. DNA for the CDR3: TGTGCCAGCAGTTACCGACAGGAGAGCAATCAGCCCCAGCATTTT.

The gene calls are TRBV29-1 and TRBJ2-5; no reliable D call. V lost 4 bases and J lost 3, with 9 bases in between. The CDR3 is 12 residues long. From germline, CDR1 is SQVTM and CDR2 ANQGSEA. CDR3 bases: TGCAGCGTTGCAACTGGGGAAGAGACCCAGTACTTC. It specifies CSVATGEETQYF.

A few counts support this clonotype. The chain has TRBV10-3 and TRBJ2-2; D unclear. The CDR3 length is 15 residues. Germline CDR1 is ENHRY and CDR2 is SYGVKD. Trimming took 4 bases from V and 3 from J, leaving 12 bases between them. CDR3 in DNA: TGTGCCATCAGTGGGCTAGGCCCCCACACCGGGGAGCTGTTTTTT. This sequence encodes CAISGLGPHTGELFF.

The chain uses TRBV20-1 and TRBJ2-7; TRBD2 is a possible D gene (5 bases). This CDR3 is 13 amino acids long. CDR1 is DFQATT, CDR2 SNEGSKA, per germline (reference sequence). V lost 0 bases, J lost 7 bases, and 13 bases lay in between. Here the CDR3 reads CSARDGGRGEQYF. Written as DNA, the CDR3 is TGCAGTGCTAGAGATGGAGGCAGAGGGGAGCAGTACTTC.

The V call is TRBV29-1, the J call TRBJ2-2, with 8 bases identical to TRBD1. V gave up 7 bases and J gave up 5 bases; unmatched junction bases: 0. This CDR3 has 11 amino acids. Germline assignment: CDR1 SQVTM and CDR2 ANQGSEA. CDR3 DNA sequence: TGCAGCGGACAGGGGACCGGGGAGCTGTTTTTT. Translating it yields CSGQGTGELFF.

This clonotype was detected a few times. The chain links TRBV15 to TRBJ2-1, with D maybe TRBD2 (5 bases). Trimming shortened V by 0 bases and J by 8 bases, and 14 bases separated the two germline ends. The germline V gene has CDR1 LNHNV and CDR2 YYDKDF (reference sequence). CDR3 length equals 15 residues. CDR3 loop: CATSRDSRAGDEQFF. DNA of the CDR3: TGTGCCACCAGCAGAGACTCGCGGGCTGGGGATGAGCAGTTCTTC.

The chain couples TRBV7-2 to TRBJ2-5; the D gene is possibly TRBD1 (6 bases). From germline, CDR1 is SGHTA and CDR2 FQGNSA. The CDR3 sequence is 14 residues long. V dropped 2 bases and J dropped 5 bases, with 12 bases sitting between them. CDR3 amino acids: CASSLQGIRETQYF. The CDR3, as DNA: TGTGCCAGCAGCTTACAGGGGATTCGGGAGACCCAGTACTTC.

The chain has TRBV9 and TRBJ1-1, with 9 positions matching TRBD1. Germline-derived CDR1 and CDR2 are SGDLS and YYNGEE. J was trimmed by 5 bases and V by 3 bases; bases with no gene match: 8. The CDR3 is 15 residues long. CDR3 sequence: CASSGTGDPTTEAFF. The CDR3, as DNA: TGTGCCAGCAGCGGGACAGGGGACCCCACTACTGAAGCTTTCTTT.

This clonotype appeared once. The chain combines TRBV29-1 with TRBJ1-1; 7 bases are a match to TRBD1. Germline CDR1 SQVTM, CDR2 ANQGSEA. V was pared by 5 bases and J by 1 base, with 7 bases of the junction left unmatched. The CDR3 totals 14 residues. CDR3 DNA: TGCAGCGTTCGTTCCGGGACAGAGAACACTGAAGCTTTCTTT. It encodes CSVRSGTENTEAFF. The variable domain in full, with the rest retrieved from reference TRBV29-1 and TRBJ1-1, is SAVISQKPSRDICQRGTSLTIQCQVDSQVTMMFWYRQQPGQSLTLIATANQGSEATYESGFVIDKFPISRPNLTFSTLTVSNMSPEDSSIYLCSVRSGTENTEAFFGQGTRLTVV.

This clonotype has only a few counts. V and J are TRBV3-1 and TRBJ2-7; D possibly corresponds to TRBD2 (7 bases). Germline-derived CDR1 and CDR2 are LGHDT and YNNKEL (reference sequence). Trimming took off 4 bases at V and 7 bases at J, with 17 bases between the two ends. This CDR3 has 14 residues. The CDR3 loop reads CASSLGGGGREQYF. The CDR3 bases are TGTGCCAGCAGCCTTGGTGGGGGGGGCCGAGAGCAGTACTTC.

This clonotype was seen a handful of times. V and J are TRBV11-2 and TRBJ2-2; 7 positions match TRBD2. The CDR3 is 15 amino acids. Losses at the gene ends were 3 bases for V and 4 bases for J; bases not matched to a gene: 5. In germline, CDR1 is SGHAT, CDR2 FQNNGV. The CDR3 bases are TGTGCCAGCAGCTTGGGGGGGGGGAGCACCGGGGAGCTGTTTTTT. This sequence encodes CASSLGGGSTGELFF.

The V gene is TRBV7-9, the J gene TRBJ2-4, with D perhaps matching TRBD2 (6 bases). The CDR3 runs 16 residues. CDR1 and CDR2 from the germline V gene are SEHNR and FQNEAQ (reference sequence). The V end was cut by 4 bases, the J end by 6 bases, with 19 bases between. As DNA, the CDR3 is TGTGCCAGCAGCTCCGGGACTTCGGGGGTCGGAAACATTCAGTACTTC. This translates into CASSSGTSGVGNIQYF.

With respect to this clonotype: Relative to the germline gene, one junction end is altered; a read error may explain this. The chain joins TRBV11-2 to TRBJ1-1; D is undetermined. The V gene's germline CDR1 is SGHAT and CDR2 FQNNGV. The CDR3 is 13 residues long. The CDR3 DNA is TGTGCCAGCAGCGTAGACGCGGCAGCTGAAGCTTTCTTT. This encodes CASSVDAAAEAFF.

The V call is TRBV12-3 or TRBV12-4, the J call TRBJ2-5; the match to TRBD2 covers 12 bases. The CDR3 loop spans 17 amino acids. V shed 5 bases, J shed 3 bases, and the junction held 10 bases outside the gene matches. This CDR3 is CASSRRRTSGIEETQYF. CDR3 coding DNA: TGTGCCAGCAGTCGCCGACGGACTAGCGGGATTGAAGAGACCCAGTACTTC.

The rearrangement links TRBV2 to TRBJ1-4; 7 nucleotides match TRBD1. The CDR3 runs to 14 residues. The junction had 6 bases not matched to a gene; V was cut back by 7 bases and J by 4 bases. From germline, CDR1 is SNHLY and CDR2 FYNNEI. CDR3 sequence: CASKGTADNEKLFF. CDR3 sequence (DNA): TGTGCCAGCAAGGGGACAGCGGATAATGAAAAACTGTTTTTT. Filled out from reference TRBV2 and TRBJ1-4, the complete variable domain reads EPEVTQTPSHQVTQMGQEVILRCVPISNHLYFYWYRQILGQKVEFLVSFYNNEISEKSEIFDDQFSVERPDGSNFTLKIRSTKLEDSAMYFCASKGTADNEKLFFGSGTQLSVL.

The J gene is TRBJ1-1, the V gene TRBV20-1; 8 nucleotides line up with TRBD1. V lost 2 bases to trimming and J lost 3 bases; unmatched junction nucleotides: 8. In germline, CDR1 is DFQATT, CDR2 SNEGSKA (reference sequence). The CDR3 is made up of 15 amino acids. The CDR3 protein is CSARQVQGGDTEAFF. DNA of the CDR3: TGCAGTGCTAGACAAGTACAGGGGGGCGACACTGAAGCTTTCTTT.

This sequence joins TRBV4-2 and TRBJ2-3; D may be TRBD1 (5 bases). The CDR3 runs to 20 residues. Germline loops: CDR1 LGHNA, CDR2 YNFKEQ. The V end was cut by 5 bases, the J end by 1 base, with 28 bases between. CDR3 DNA sequence: TGTGCCAGCAGCTCACAAGAAGGGGCATCAACGCCTAGACGCACAGATACGCAGTATTTT. Translated, it gives CASSSQEGASTPRRTDTQYF.

This clonotype was recorded a few times. The chain combines TRBV10-3 with TRBJ2-3; TRBD1 is a possible D gene (6 bases). Deletions cut 2 bases from V and 2 bases from J, with 8 bases between. This CDR3 region has 14 residues. Germline V gene sequence: CDR1 ENHRY, CDR2 SYGVKD. The CDR3 coding sequence is TGTGCCATCAGTGAGGACAGGTACACAGATACGCAGTATTTT. It yields the protein CAISEDRYTDTQYF.

In its sample, this clonotype was seen a few times. The genes are TRBV7-9 and TRBJ2-1; D is ambiguous. V lost 5 bases, J lost 10 bases, and 15 bases lay in between. Germline-derived CDR1 and CDR2 are SEHNR and FQNEAQ (reference sequence). The CDR3 runs 13 residues. CDR3 loop: CASSQPMSREQFF. The CDR3 nucleotides read TGTGCCAGCAGCCAACCCATGAGCCGGGAGCAGTTCTTC.

This clonotype was picked up a small number of times. The chain combines TRBV20-1 with TRBJ2-3; perhaps TRBD1 as D (6 bases). This CDR3 has 15 amino acids. Looked up from germline, CDR1 is DFQATT and CDR2 is SNEGSKA (reference sequence). Trimming pared 6 bases from V and 0 bases from J, leaving 16 bases between. The CDR3 nucleotides read TGCAGTGCCCACGGCGGCAGGGGAAGCACAGATACGCAGTATTTT. Translating it yields CSAHGGRGSTDTQYF.

The V gene is TRBV3-1, the J gene TRBJ1-4; D possibly corresponds to TRBD1 (5 bases). The CDR3 is 15 amino acids. V gave up 1 base and J gave up 12 bases, with 18 bases separating them. Germline V lookup: CDR1 LGHDT, CDR2 YNNKEL (reference sequence). CDR3 region: CASSQGPGVREELFF. The CDR3 coding sequence is TGTGCCAGCAGCCAAGGCCCGGGGGTAAGGGAAGAACTGTTTTTT.

In this sample, this clonotype turned up a few times. The rearrangement links TRBV20-1 to TRBJ2-5; 8 bases are a match to TRBD2. The CDR3 has 15 residues. Germline CDR1 reads DFQATT; CDR2 reads SNEGSKA (reference sequence). J lost 5 bases, V lost 1 base, and 9 bases had no gene match. The CDR3 sequence is CSARGRGATRETQYF. The CDR3 bases are TGCAGTGCTAGAGGGCGGGGGGCCACGAGGGAGACCCAGTACTTC.

This chain links TRBV9 with TRBJ2-7, with D uncertain. The end of the DNA fits TRBJ2-1 better, so the J call may be wrong. The CDR3 consists of 11 residues. Germline CDR1 and CDR2: SGDLS and YYNGEE. CDR3 residues: CASSGAPEQFF. Here the CDR3 DNA reads TGTGCCAGCAGCGGAGCACCCGAGCAGTTCTTC.